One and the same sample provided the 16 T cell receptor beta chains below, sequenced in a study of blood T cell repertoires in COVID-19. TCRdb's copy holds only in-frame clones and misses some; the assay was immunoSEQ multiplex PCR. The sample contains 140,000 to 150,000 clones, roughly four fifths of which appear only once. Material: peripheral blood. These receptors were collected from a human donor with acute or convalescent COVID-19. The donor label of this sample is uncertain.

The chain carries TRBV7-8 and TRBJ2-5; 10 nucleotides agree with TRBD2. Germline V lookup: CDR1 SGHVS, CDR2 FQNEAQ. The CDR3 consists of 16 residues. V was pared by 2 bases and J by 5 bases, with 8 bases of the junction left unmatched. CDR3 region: CASSLRLAGARETQYF. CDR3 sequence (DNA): TGTGCCAGCAGCTTAAGGCTAGCGGGGGCCCGGGAGACCCAGTACTTC.

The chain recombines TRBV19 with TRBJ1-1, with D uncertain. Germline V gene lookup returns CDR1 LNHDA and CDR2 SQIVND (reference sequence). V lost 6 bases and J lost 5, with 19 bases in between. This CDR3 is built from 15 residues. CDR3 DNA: TGTGCCAGTAGCACCCACGGAACCCTGCGGACTGAAGCTTTCTTT. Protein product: CASSTHGTLRTEAFF.

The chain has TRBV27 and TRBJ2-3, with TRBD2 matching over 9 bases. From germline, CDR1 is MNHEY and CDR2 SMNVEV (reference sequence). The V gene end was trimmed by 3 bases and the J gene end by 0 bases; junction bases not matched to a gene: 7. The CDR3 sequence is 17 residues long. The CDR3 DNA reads TGTGCCAGCAGTTTGGGACTAGCCCCCCTTAGCACAGATACGCAGTATTTT. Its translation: CASSLGLAPLSTDTQYF.

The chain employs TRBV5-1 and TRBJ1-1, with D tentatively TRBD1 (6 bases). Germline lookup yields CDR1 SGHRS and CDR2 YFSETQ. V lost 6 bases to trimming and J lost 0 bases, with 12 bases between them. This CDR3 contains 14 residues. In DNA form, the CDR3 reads TGCGCCAGCACCCTTGGGGGCATGAACACTGAAGCTTTCTTT. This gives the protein CASTLGGMNTEAFF.

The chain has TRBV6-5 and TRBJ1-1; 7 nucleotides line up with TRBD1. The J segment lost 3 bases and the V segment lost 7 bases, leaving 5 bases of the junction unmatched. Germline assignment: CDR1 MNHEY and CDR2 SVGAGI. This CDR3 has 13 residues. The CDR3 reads CASTDRVDTEAFF. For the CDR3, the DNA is TGTGCCAGCACCGACAGGGTGGACACTGAAGCTTTCTTT.

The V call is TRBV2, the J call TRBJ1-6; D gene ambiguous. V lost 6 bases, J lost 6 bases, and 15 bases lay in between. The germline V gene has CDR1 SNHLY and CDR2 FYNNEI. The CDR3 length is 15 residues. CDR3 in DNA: TGTGCCAGCAGGCCGACCGACATGAGTAATTCACCCCTCCACTTT. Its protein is CASRPTDMSNSPLHF.

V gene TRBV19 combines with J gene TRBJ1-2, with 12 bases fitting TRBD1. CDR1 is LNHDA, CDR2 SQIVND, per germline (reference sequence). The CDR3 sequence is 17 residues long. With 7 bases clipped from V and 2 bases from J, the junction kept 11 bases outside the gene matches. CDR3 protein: CASTSRDRGRENYGYTF. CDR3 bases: TGTGCCAGTACCTCCCGGGACAGGGGGCGAGAGAACTATGGCTACACCTTC.

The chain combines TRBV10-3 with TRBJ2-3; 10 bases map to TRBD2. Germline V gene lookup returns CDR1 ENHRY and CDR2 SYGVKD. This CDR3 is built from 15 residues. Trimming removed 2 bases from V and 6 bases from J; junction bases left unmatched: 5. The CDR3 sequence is CAISERGSGGDTQYF. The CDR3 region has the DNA TGTGCCATCAGTGAGCGAGGTAGCGGGGGGGATACGCAGTATTTT.

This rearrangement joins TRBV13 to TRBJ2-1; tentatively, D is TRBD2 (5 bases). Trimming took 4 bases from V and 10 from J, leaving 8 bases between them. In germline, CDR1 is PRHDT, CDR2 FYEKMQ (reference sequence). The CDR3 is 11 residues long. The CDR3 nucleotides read TGTGCCAGCAGCTACCTAGCAGAGCAGTTCTTC. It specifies CASSYLAEQFF.

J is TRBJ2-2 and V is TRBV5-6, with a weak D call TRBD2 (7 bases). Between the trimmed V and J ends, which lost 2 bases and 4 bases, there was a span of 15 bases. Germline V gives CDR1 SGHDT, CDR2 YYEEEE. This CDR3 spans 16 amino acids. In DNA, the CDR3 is TGTGCCAGCAGCTTTGGGCGGGGGCCCAGCACCGGGGAGCTGTTTTTT. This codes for CASSFGRGPSTGELFF. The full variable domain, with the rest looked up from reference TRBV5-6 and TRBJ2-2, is DAGVTQSPTHLIKTRGQQVTLRCSPKSGHDTVSWYQQALGQGPQFIFQYYEEEERQRGNFPDRFSGHQFPNYSSELNVNALLLGDSALYLCASSFGRGPSTGELFFGEGSRLTVL.

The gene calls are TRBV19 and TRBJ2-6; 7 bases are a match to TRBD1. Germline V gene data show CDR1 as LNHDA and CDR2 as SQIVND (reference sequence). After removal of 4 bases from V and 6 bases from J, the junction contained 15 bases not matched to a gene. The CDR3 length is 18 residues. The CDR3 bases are TGTGCCAGTAGTAGTCGGTCAGGGGGTGCTTGGGAGGCCAACGTCCTGACTTTC. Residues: CASSSRSGGAWEANVLTF.

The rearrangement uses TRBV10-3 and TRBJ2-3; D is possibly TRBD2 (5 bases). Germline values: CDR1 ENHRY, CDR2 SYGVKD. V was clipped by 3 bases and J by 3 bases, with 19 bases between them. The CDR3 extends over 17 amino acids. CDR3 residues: CAISDRAGEGGTDTQYF. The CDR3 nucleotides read TGTGCCATCAGTGATAGAGCTGGTGAGGGCGGTACAGATACGCAGTATTTT.

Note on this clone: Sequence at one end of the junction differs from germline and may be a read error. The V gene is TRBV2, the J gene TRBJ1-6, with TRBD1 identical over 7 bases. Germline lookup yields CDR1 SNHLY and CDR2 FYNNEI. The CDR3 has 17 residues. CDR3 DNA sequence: TGTGCCAGCAGGGAAGACAGGGCGAGCTCCTATAATTCACCCCTCCACTTT. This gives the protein CASREDRASSYNSPLHF.

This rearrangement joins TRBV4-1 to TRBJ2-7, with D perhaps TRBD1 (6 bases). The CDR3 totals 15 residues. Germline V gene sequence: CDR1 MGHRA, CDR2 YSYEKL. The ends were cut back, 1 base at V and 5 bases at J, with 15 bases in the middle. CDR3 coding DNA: TGCGCCAGCAGCCAAGGTCTGACAGGTCCGAACGAGCAGTACTTC. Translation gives CASSQGLTGPNEQYF.

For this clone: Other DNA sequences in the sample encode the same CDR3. CDR3 sequence (DNA): TGTGCCAGCAGCCTCACAGGGGGTCAAGAGACCCAGTACTTC. As protein: CASSLTGGQETQYF. V is TRBV7-2 and J is TRBJ2-5, with 8 positions matching TRBD1. Germline CDR1 SGHTA, CDR2 FQGNSA. The V and J ends lost 5 bases and 2 bases, in that order; junction bases with no gene match: 4. The CDR3 consists of 14 residues. The variable domain in full, completed from reference TRBV7-2 and TRBJ2-5, reads GAGVSQSPSNKVTEKGKDVELRCDPISGHTALYWYRQSLGQGLEFLIYFQGNSAPDKSGLPSDRFSAERTGGSVSTLTIQRTQQEDSAVYLCASSLTGGQETQYFGPGTRLLVL.

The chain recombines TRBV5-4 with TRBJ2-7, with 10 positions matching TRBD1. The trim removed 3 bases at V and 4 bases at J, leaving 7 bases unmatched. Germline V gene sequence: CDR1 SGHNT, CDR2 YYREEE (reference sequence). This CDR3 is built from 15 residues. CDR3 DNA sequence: TGTGCCAGCAGCTCCCCGGGACAGGGGTGGTACGAGCAGTACTTC. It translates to CASSSPGQGWYEQYF.